This TCR beta chain was captured by sequencing in a study of blood T cells in healthy people across ages. Study as a whole: Per every two T cells, about one barcoded beta molecule was captured by template switching.

A J-beta primer mix and a sample-barcoded 5' primer were used in a second PCR of about 7 to 12 cycles. In TCRdb, the 5' RACE reads were re-called with MiXCR into one record per CDR3 protein. The sample holds roughly 830,000 distinct CDR3 sequences, around 62% seen once. Study results and caveats: Not knowing donor CMV status may have confounded expanded clonotype changes.

A remark on this clonotype: Antigen specificity is unknown.

Each sample had at least 6.5 million PBMCs isolated. The specimen was blood. This sequence was found in a man in his thirties or forties in good health.

The CDR3 here is CASSGPGTIGEQYF. In nucleotides, the CDR3 is TGTGCCAGCAGCGGACCCGGGACGATCGGCGAGCAGTACTTC. The chain links TRBV7-9 to TRBJ2-4; D may match TRBD1 or TRBD2 (5 bases each). The J call may be wrong; the DNA end is better matched by TRBJ2-7. Germline V gene data show CDR1 as SEHNR and CDR2 as FQNEAQ (reference sequence). This CDR3 comprises 14 residues.